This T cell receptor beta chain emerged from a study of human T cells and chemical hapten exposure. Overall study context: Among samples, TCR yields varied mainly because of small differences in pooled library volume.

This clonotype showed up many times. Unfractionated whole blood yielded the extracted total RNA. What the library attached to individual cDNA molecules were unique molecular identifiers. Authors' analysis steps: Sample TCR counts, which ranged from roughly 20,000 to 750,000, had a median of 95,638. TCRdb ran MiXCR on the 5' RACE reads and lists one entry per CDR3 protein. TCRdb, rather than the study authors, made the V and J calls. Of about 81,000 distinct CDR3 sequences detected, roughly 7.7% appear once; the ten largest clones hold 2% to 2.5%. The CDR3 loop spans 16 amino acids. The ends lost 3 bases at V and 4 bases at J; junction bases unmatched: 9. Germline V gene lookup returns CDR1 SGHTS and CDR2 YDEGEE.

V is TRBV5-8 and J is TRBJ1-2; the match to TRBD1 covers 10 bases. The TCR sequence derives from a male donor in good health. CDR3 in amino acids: CASSSQTGQGPYGYTF. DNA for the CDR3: TGTGCCAGCAGCTCACAAACGGGACAGGGGCCCTATGGCTACACCTTC.